The rows below give T cell receptor beta chains drawn from one sample of a study of shared clonotypes between healthy human individuals. Repertoires were generated with immunoSEQ multiplex PCR, while TCRdb's copy carries only in-frame clones and drops some. The table includes about a million clones, around three quarters detected once. Sequencing was done on a sample of memory CD4+ T cells sorted from blood. The receptors were sampled from a man between 18 and 35 years old in good health. Each CDR3 is given with its conserved first and last residue. A D gene is named only where the DNA matches it firmly. The listing skips clone size in some rows; elsewhere it reads once, few, many or a size class.

>TRBJ1-6|-|TRBV6-1|-
CASSEASQINSPLHF
TGTGCCAGCAGTGAAGCGTCACAGATTAATTCACCCCTCCACTTT
>TRBJ2-1|-|TRBV5-1|-
CASSLAEKATSYNEQFF
TGCGCCAGCAGCTTGGCCGAGAAGGCGACCTCCTACAATGAGCAGTTCTTC
>TRBJ2-3|TRBD2|TRBV10-3|-
CAIGSGRADTQYF
TGTGCCATCGGTAGCGGGAGGGCAGATACGCAGTATTTT
>TRBJ1-1|-|TRBV5-1|many
CASSLGGELNTEAFF
TGCGCCAGCAGCTTAGGAGGGGAATTGAACACTGAAGCTTTCTTT
>TRBJ1-3|-|TRBV19|-
CASEAGGSGNTIYF
TGTGCCAGTGAAGCCGGCGGCTCTGGAAACACCATATATTTT
>TRBJ1-2|-|TRBV28|-
CASSDSGTQVNYGYTF
TGTGCCAGCAGCGATTCCGGGACTCAGGTCAACTATGGCTACACCTTC
>TRBJ2-1|TRBD2|TRBV7-2|-
CASSSLAGGSNEQFF
TGTGCCAGCAGCTCTTTAGCGGGAGGTTCCAATGAGCAGTTCTTC
>TRBJ1-6|-|TRBV6-5|-
CASSYRGNSPLHF
TGTGCCAGCAGTTACAGAGGGAATTCACCCCTCCACTTT
>TRBJ2-1|-|TRBV10-3|-
CAISEGGWENEQFF
TGTGCCATCAGTGAGGGGGGATGGGAGAATGAGCAGTTCTTC
>TRBJ2-7|TRBD2|TRBV4-1|few
CASSQITSGKYEQYF
TGCGCCAGCAGCCAAATCACTAGCGGGAAATACGAGCAGTACTTC
>TRBJ2-5|-|TRBV5-1|-
CASSPTTSGEETQYF
TGCGCCAGCAGCCCCACCACCAGCGGAGAAGAGACCCAGTACTTC
>TRBJ1-1|TRBD1|TRBV11-2|-
CASSLEGTVNTEAFF
TGTGCCAGCAGCTTAGAGGGGACAGTGAACACTGAAGCTTTCTTT
>TRBJ2-5|-|TRBV6-6|-
CASTWGGGGTQYF
TGTGCCAGCACCTGGGGCGGAGGGGGGACCCAGTACTTC
>TRBJ1-1|-|TRBV10-3|-
CATNTNHRDNTEAFF
TGTGCCACCAATACCAACCACAGGGACAACACTGAAGCTTTCTTT
>TRBJ2-3|TRBD2|TRBV5-4|-
CASSLGGLGSDTQYF
TGTGCCAGCAGCTTGGGTGGACTAGGTTCAGATACGCAGTATTTT
>TRBJ2-7|-|TRBV15|-
CATSRDRPGIDEQYF
TGTGCCACCAGCAGAGATCGTCCGGGAATCGACGAGCAGTACTTC